A selection of T cell receptor beta chains follows, all from one sample in a study of blood T cell repertoires in COVID-19. Sequenced by immunoSEQ multiplex PCR; TCRdb stores in-frame clones only, minus some. This sample yields about 260,000 clones, of which roughly 80% are seen a single time; roughly 4.5% belongs to the top ten. Sequences were obtained from peripheral blood. The receptors were sampled from a man aged 55 to 70 who had recovered from COVID-19. Each CDR3 is given without its conserved first and last residue.

V	J	CDR3
TRBV11-2	TRBJ2-1	ASSLDGREGRNEQF
TRBV19	TRBJ1-2	ASSMTVNYGYT
TRBV11-2	TRBJ2-1	ASSPLAGGPGEQF
TRBV6-4	TRBJ2-3	ASSSQTSGGVDTQY
TRBV6-5	TRBJ2-7	ASSYSPGSYEQY
TRBV5-4	TRBJ2-2	ASSTGLAGATGELF
TRBV5-1	TRBJ1-1	ASSWDTQNTEAF
TRBV27	TRBJ1-3	ASASRGASSGNTIY
TRBV5-4	TRBJ2-3	ASSYSGSSADTQY
TRBV5-6	TRBJ2-1	ASSTQAGASYNEQF
TRBV7-8	TRBJ2-1	ASSLELVYNEQF
TRBV5-4	TRBJ1-2	ASSLSANYGYT
TRBV19	TRBJ2-6	ASSSGRGRSGANVLT
TRBV11-2	TRBJ1-1	ASDSPRNTEAF
TRBV6-5	TRBJ2-6	ASRGSSGANVLT
TRBV5-1	TRBJ2-3	ASSSAGARTDTQY
TRBV6-5	TRBJ1-1	ASMSRAWTEAF
TRBV12-3/TRBV12-4	TRBJ1-2	ASSLASSGYT
TRBV27	TRBJ2-2	ASSLLAGAAGELF
TRBV27	TRBJ1-2	ASSRKTGGGSYT
TRBV6-5	TRBJ2-2	ASSQTGLSTGELF
TRBV28	TRBJ2-7	ASSPSGQYYEQY
TRBV27	TRBJ1-1	ASSLLQGMNTEAF
TRBV6-5	TRBJ2-1	ASSSTGRNNEQF
TRBV6-5	TRBJ1-2	ASTRDSLYGYT
TRBV6-1	TRBJ2-5	ASSAPRTSGQETQY
TRBV3-1/TRBV3-2	TRBJ2-1	ASSQDLSLNSWEQF
TRBV7-9	TRBJ2-7	ASSLTGTVSEQY
TRBV3-1/TRBV3-2	TRBJ2-1	ASSGLAGHNEQF
TRBV19	TRBJ2-1	ASSTPGLAGGEQF